The present TCR beta chain was sequenced within a study of shared clonotypes between healthy human individuals. Repertoires were generated with immunoSEQ multiplex PCR, while TCRdb's copy carries only in-frame clones and drops some. This sample has 2.3 million or so clones; approximately 93% occur once, and the top ten carry approximately 0.4%. CDR3 length: 15 amino acids. Trimming at V came to 0 bases and at J to 7 bases, leaving 6 bases not matched to a gene. Germline V gene lookup returns CDR1 SGDLS and CDR2 YYNGEE. The J gene is TRBJ2-1, the V gene TRBV9; 8 bases are a match to TRBD2. This TCR was sampled from a young man in good health. Some clones in this sample may be carry-over from other donors' samples. The sequencing input was naive CD4+ T cells from PBMCs. Subset noted: CD45RA+ positively selected. The CDR3 DNA sequence: TGTGCCAGCAGCGTAGGCCCGGGACTAGAGAATGAGCAGTTCTTC. It encodes CASSVGPGLENEQFF.